The sequence of this T cell receptor beta chain was determined in a study of cytomegalovirus exposure and HLA in healthy donors. V shed 3 bases, J shed 0 bases, and the junction held 7 bases outside the gene matches. Germline V gene data show CDR1 as SNHLY and CDR2 as FYNNEI. The CDR3 totals 16 residues. It was with 60 Vbeta and 13 Jbeta primers that the PCR ran. Assay used: immunoSEQ multiplex PCR; TCRdb lists only in-frame clones, some missing. Here the sample spans about 190,000 clones, approximately 78% being singletons. Sequences were obtained from PBMCs. The V call is TRBV2, the J call TRBJ2-5; 7 bases align to TRBD2. The sequence was collected from a woman aged 18 to 35 in good health and CMV-seronegative. The CDR3 reads CASSEGTGGYQETQYF. CDR3 coding DNA: TGTGCCAGCAGTGAGGGGACGGGAGGTTACCAAGAGACCCAGTACTTC.